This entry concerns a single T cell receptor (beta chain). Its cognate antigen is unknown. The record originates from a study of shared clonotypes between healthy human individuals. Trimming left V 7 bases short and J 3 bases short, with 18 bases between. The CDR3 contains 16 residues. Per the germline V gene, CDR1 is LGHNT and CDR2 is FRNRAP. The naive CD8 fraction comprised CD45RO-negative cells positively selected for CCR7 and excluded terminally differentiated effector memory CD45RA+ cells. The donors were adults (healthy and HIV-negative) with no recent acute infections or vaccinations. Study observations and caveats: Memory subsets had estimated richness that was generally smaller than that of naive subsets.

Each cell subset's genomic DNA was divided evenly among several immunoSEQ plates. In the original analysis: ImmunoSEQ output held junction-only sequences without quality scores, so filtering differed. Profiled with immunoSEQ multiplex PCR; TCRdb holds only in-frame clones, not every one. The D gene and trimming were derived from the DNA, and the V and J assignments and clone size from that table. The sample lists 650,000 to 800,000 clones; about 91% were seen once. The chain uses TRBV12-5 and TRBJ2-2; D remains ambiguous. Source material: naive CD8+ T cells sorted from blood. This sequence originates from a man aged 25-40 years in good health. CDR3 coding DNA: TGTGCTAGTGCCGCGACTTCGGGCCCTTACACCGGGGAGCTGTTTTTT. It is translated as CASAATSGPYTGELFF.